This T cell receptor (beta chain) was identified in a study of blood T cells in healthy people across ages. A second PCR, run for about 7 to 11 cycles, used a sample-barcoded 5' primer plus a J-beta primer mix. TCRdb reprocessed the 5' RACE reads with MiXCR, giving one entry per CDR3 protein. Of approximately 1.5 million distinct CDR3 sequences in the sample, 35% to 45% were seen once. Trimming left V 10 bases short and J 3 bases short, with 10 bases between. The V gene's germline CDR1 is MDHEN and CDR2 SYDVKM. This CDR3 is 11 amino acids long. The sequencing input was blood. The source is a woman younger than 35 in good health. The chain carries TRBV28 and TRBJ2-7; unclear D gene. CDR3 in amino acids: CATTRRYEQYF. The CDR3 DNA is TGTGCCACCACAAGGCGCTACGAGCAGTACTTC.